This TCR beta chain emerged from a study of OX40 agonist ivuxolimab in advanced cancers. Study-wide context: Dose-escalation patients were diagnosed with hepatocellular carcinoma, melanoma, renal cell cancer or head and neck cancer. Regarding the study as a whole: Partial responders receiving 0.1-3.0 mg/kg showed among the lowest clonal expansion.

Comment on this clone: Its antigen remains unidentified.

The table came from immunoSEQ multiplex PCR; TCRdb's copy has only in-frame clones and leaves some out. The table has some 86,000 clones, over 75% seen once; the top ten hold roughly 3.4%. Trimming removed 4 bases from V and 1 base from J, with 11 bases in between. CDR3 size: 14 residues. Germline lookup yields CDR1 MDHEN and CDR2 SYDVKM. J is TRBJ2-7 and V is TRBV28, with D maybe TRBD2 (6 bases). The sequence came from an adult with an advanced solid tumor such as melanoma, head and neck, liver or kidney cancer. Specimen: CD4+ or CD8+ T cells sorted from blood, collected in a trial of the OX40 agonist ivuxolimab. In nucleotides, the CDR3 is TGTGCCAGCAGTTCGGGAGTCGGGTCCTACGAGCAGTACTTC. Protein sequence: CASSSGVGSYEQYF.